This TCR beta chain was captured in a study of cytomegalovirus exposure and HLA in healthy donors. Study-wide background: HLA-typed donors were the source of approximately 88 million unique TCRs held in an early data release.

Regarding the study as a whole: Association of a missense DCLRE1C variant with TCR beta V- and J-gene trimming was reported in a later analysis. Most TCR beta V segments were productive about 90% or about 30% of the time in an earlier analysis.

Researchers ran the PCR with 60 Vbeta and 13 Jbeta primers. This table comes from immunoSEQ multiplex PCR, and its TCRdb copy is limited to in-frame clones, with some not included. This table has roughly 120,000 clones, 70% to 80% appearing once. The CDR3 length is 16 residues. The germline CDR1 and CDR2 sequences are SGHTA and FQGNSA. The germline V and J ends were trimmed by 5 bases and 2 bases, with 18 bases remaining between them. To note about this clone: Its antigen is unidentified.

The material sequenced was PBMCs. The chain joins TRBV7-2 to TRBJ1-2; D is ambiguous. The receptor was isolated from a woman between 45 and 65 years old in good health and CMV-seropositive. The CDR3 DNA reads TGTGCCAGCAGCCCGGCGGCTTCTTTGGTCAACTATGGCTACACCTTC. Amino acids: CASSPAASLVNYGYTF.